One sample yielded the 3 T cell receptor beta chains listed below, sequenced in a study of T-cell reconstitution after alpha-beta-depleted transplantation in children. TCRbeta library construction was performed incorporating unique molecular identifiers. TCRdb itself ran the PCR reads through MiXCR, one entry per CDR3 protein. Of some 70,000 distinct CDR3 sequences listed, roughly 4.9% are singletons. Sequencing used PBMCs, mostly from graft donor cells, obtained 180 days after TCRalphabeta/CD19-depleted stem cell transplant. The receptors here all came from a boy in the first two years of life who had a stem cell transplant for acute myeloid leukemia, so the T cells may come from the graft donor.

In its sample, this clonotype was seen many times. The chain carries TRBV9 and TRBJ1-5, with 9 bases aligning to TRBD1. The CDR3 covers 22 residues. With V trimmed by 5 bases and J by 3 bases, 27 bases remained unmatched. Germline V gives CDR1 SGDLS, CDR2 YYNGEE. The CDR3 loop is CASRQHRQRRGKTGGVNQPQHF. The CDR3 coding sequence is TGTGCCAGCAGGCAGCATAGGCAAAGGAGGGGGAAAACAGGGGGCGTCAATCAGCCCCAGCATTTT.

This clonotype was recorded at least ten times. The chain recombines TRBV20-1 with TRBJ1-1; a possible D gene is TRBD1 (5 bases). V lost 3 bases to trimming and J lost 8 bases, with 10 bases between them. The CDR3 covers 11 residues. Germline CDR1 is DFQATT and CDR2 is SNEGSKA (reference sequence). CDR3 coding DNA: TGCAGTGCTAGTAGCAGGGAAGAAGCTTTCTTT. This encodes CSASSREEAFF.

In its sample, this clonotype was seen many times. The V and J genes are TRBV12-3 or TRBV12-4 and TRBJ2-1; D not resolved. CDR3 length: 15 amino acids. Trimming stripped 3 bases from V and 5 bases from J, with 14 bases between. DNA for the CDR3: TGTGCCAGCAGTTTGACGAGAACACCTAACAATGAGCAGTTCTTC. Translated, it gives CASSLTRTPNNEQFF.